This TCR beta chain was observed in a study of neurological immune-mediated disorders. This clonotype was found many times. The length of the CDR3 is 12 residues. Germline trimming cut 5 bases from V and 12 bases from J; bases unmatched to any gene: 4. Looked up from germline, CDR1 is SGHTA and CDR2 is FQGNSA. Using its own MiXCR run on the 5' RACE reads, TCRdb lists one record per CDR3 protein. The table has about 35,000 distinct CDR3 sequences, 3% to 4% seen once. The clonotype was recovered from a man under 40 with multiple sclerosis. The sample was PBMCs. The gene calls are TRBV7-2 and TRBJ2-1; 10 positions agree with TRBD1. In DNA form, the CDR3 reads TGTGCCAGCAGCAACCGGGACAGGGGGCAGTTCTTC. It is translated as CASSNRDRGQFF.